One sample yielded the 17 T cell receptor beta chains listed below, sequenced in a study of T-cell reconstitution after alpha-beta-depleted transplantation in children. For TCRbeta, the library was prepared with unique molecular identifiers. TCRdb processed the PCR reads anew with MiXCR; each CDR3 protein has one entry. The sample shows 210,000 or so distinct CDR3 sequences, roughly a tenth of them seen only once. This specimen was PBMCs, taken before TCRalphabeta/CD19-depleted stem cell transplant. The source of these receptors is a child younger than two with acute myeloid leukemia, due to receive a stem cell transplant.

Concerning this clonotype itself: A much larger clone sits a single nucleotide away, making a read error possible. The CDR3 loop reads CASSSGQGGGDTF. In DNA form, the CDR3 reads TGCGCCAGCAGCTCGGGACAGGGGGGCGGCGACACCTTC. The rearrangement uses TRBV5-1 and TRBJ1-2; 11 bases align to TRBD1. V lost 3 bases, J lost 12 bases, and 7 bases stayed unmatched. Per the germline V gene, CDR1 is SGHRS and CDR2 is YFSETQ. CDR3 length equals 13 residues.

In regard to this clonotype: This may be a read error, as it is one base from a much larger clone. The rearrangement joins TRBV5-1 to TRBJ2-7, with D tentatively TRBD1 or TRBD2 (5 bases each). Germline V gene lookup returns CDR1 SGHRS and CDR2 YFSETQ. CDR3 size: 14 residues. The CDR3 DNA follows: TGCGCCAGCAGCGCCGGGACGGCCGCCTACGAGCCGTACTTC. Residues: CASSAGTAAYEPYF.

In this sample, this clonotype turned up many times. CDR3 coding DNA: TGTGCCAGCAGCGTGGACTGGGATATCACCGGGGAGCTGTTTTTT. It is translated as CASSVDWDITGELFF. The chain carries TRBV5-5 and TRBJ2-2; D may be TRBD2 (5 bases). CDR1 and CDR2 (germline): SGHKS, YYEKEE (reference sequence). The CDR3 extends over 15 amino acids. Trimming stripped 4 bases from V and 4 bases from J, with 14 bases between.

This clonotype was detected many times. V and J are TRBV6-5 and TRBJ1-1; 7 positions agree with TRBD1. CDR1 and CDR2 (germline): MNHEY, SVGAGI. This CDR3 is built from 16 residues. The J segment lost 8 bases and the V segment lost 0 bases, leaving 12 bases of the junction unmatched. In DNA, the CDR3 is TGTGCCAGCAGTTACTCGAACAGCCGGACAGGCGGCGAAGCTTTCTTT. The encoded protein is CASSYSNSRTGGEAFF.

This clonotype was counted at least ten times. V is TRBV3-1 and J is TRBJ2-1; D call uncertain. Per germline, CDR1 LGHDT and CDR2 YNNKEL (reference sequence). The CDR3 contains 13 residues. Between the trimmed V and J ends, which lost 2 bases and 4 bases, there was a span of 6 bases. CDR3 residues: CASSQPIYNEQFF. CDR3 coding DNA: TGTGCCAGCAGCCAACCCATTTACAATGAGCAGTTCTTC.

As for this clonotype: One base away lies a much larger clone, so this may be a sequencing read error. The J gene is TRBJ2-3, the V gene TRBV10-2; 10 bases line up with TRBD2. Per the germline V gene, CDR1 is WSHSY and CDR2 is SAAADI. The CDR3 extends over 16 amino acids. V lost 6 bases, J lost 3 bases, and 9 bases stayed unmatched. CDR3 nucleotides: TGCGCCAGCAGAGTGGTGCTTAGCGGGAGGACAGATACGCAGTATTTT. This translates into CASRVVLSGRTDTQYF.

This clonotype was observed at least ten times. The chain employs TRBV20-1 and TRBJ1-5, with D unresolved. Germline CDR1 reads DFQATT; CDR2 reads SNEGSKA (reference sequence). The CDR3 sequence is 14 residues long. Trimming took off 1 base at V and 4 bases at J, with 11 bases between the two ends. CDR3 bases: TGCAGTGCTAGAGTTTCCTTCCCTAATCAGCCCCAGCATTTT. Protein sequence: CSARVSFPNQPQHF.

Ten or more counts support this clonotype. The V gene is TRBV7-2, the J gene TRBJ2-7; 12 bases fit TRBD2. Germline CDR1 reads SGHTA; CDR2 reads FQGNSA. The V and J ends lost 5 bases and 2 bases, in that order; junction bases with no gene match: 10. The CDR3 extends over 17 amino acids. CDR3 protein: CASSPLTSGSSPYEQYF. CDR3 nucleotide sequence: TGTGCCAGCAGCCCCTTGACTAGCGGGAGTTCCCCCTACGAGCAGTACTTC.

Note on this clonotype: This may be a read error: a much more frequent sequence differs by one nucleotide. This CDR3 is missing its conserved last phenylalanine or tryptophan, likely due to a read error. V usage is TRBV28 and J usage is TRBJ1-4; D possibly corresponds to TRBD1 (5 bases). CDR3 length: 16 residues. V was cut by 5 bases and J by 6 bases, with 19 bases left in between. Germline lookup yields CDR1 MDHEN and CDR2 SYDVKM. The CDR3 loop is CASSPRRGVFDEKLFI. The CDR3 region has the DNA TGTGCCAGCAGTCCACGCCGGGGGGTGTTTGATGAAAAACTGTTTATT.

This clonotype has at least ten counts. The chain links TRBV6-6 to TRBJ2-5, with TRBD1 matching 9 bases. The CDR3 has 13 amino acids. From germline, CDR1 is MNHNY and CDR2 SVGAGI (reference sequence). V was clipped by 7 bases and J by 6 bases; unmatched bases: 6. Here the CDR3 reads CASTRDREKTQYF. CDR3 bases: TGTGCCAGCACCCGGGACAGGGAAAAGACCCAGTACTTC.

This clonotype came up many times. The rearrangement uses TRBV5-1 and TRBJ1-4; TRBD1 is a possible D gene (5 bases). The CDR3 contains 15 residues. V was shortened by 4 bases and J by 8 bases, with 18 bases between the two germline ends. Germline V gene lookup returns CDR1 SGHRS and CDR2 YFSETQ. The CDR3 protein is CASSRERQGGEKLFF. DNA of the CDR3: TGCGCCAGCAGCCGGGAGCGGCAGGGAGGCGAAAAACTGTTTTTT. The variable domain in full, completed from reference TRBV5-1 and TRBJ1-4, reads KAGVTQTPRYLIKTRGQQVTLSCSPISGHRSVSWYQQTPGQGLQFLFEYFSETQRNKGNFPGRFSGRQFSNSRSEMNVSTLELGDSALYLCASSRERQGGEKLFFGSGTQLSVL.

This clonotype has ten or more counts. The gene calls are TRBV27 and TRBJ1-2; D is unclear. Trimming cost V 4 bases and J 4 bases, with 10 bases left between them. The germline CDR1 and CDR2 sequences are MNHEY and SMNVEV (reference sequence). This CDR3 spans 13 amino acids. The CDR3 is CASSSSDGYGYTF. For the CDR3, the DNA is TGTGCCAGCAGTTCAAGCGACGGCTATGGCTACACCTTC.

Turning to this clonotype: A much larger clone lies one base from this, so it may be a read error. The V call is TRBV11-2, the J call TRBJ2-3, with 7 positions matching TRBD2. CDR1 is SGHAT, CDR2 FQNNGV, per germline. This CDR3 spans 12 amino acids. With V trimmed by 5 bases and J by 7 bases, 3 bases remained unmatched. The CDR3 DNA follows: TGTGCCAGCAGCCCGGGACTATATACGCAGTATTTT. Its translation is CASSPGLYTQYF.

This clonotype has a handful of counts. The chain joins TRBV7-2 to TRBJ2-3; 8 bases match TRBD1. This CDR3 has 13 residues. The V gene end was trimmed by 7 bases and the J gene end by 7 bases; junction bases not matched to a gene: 7. Germline V gene data show CDR1 as SGHTA and CDR2 as FQGNSA. CDR3 nucleotides: TGTGCCAGCACCGATGACAGGGGAAATACGCAGTATTTT. Translated: CASTDDRGNTQYF.

This clonotype was counted many times. The V and J genes are TRBV10-3 and TRBJ1-5, with TRBD1 identical over 7 bases. CDR3 length: 15 amino acids. CDR1 and CDR2 (germline): ENHRY, SYGVKD. After removal of 7 bases from V and 4 bases from J, the junction contained 10 bases not matched to a gene. CDR3 residues: CAIKAATGKNQPQHF. CDR3 coding DNA: TGTGCCATCAAGGCCGCGACAGGGAAGAATCAGCCCCAGCATTTT.

This clonotype was observed many times. This chain links TRBV6-5 with TRBJ2-7, with TRBD1 identical over 8 bases. Germline V gene data show CDR1 as MNHEY and CDR2 as SVGAGI. The CDR3 length is 12 residues. V dropped 4 bases and J dropped 4; count of bases not matched to a gene: 0. CDR3 sequence reads: CASSWDRYEQYF. In nucleotides, the CDR3 is TGTGCCAGCAGTTGGGACAGGTACGAGCAGTACTTC.

The sample holds many counts of this clonotype. V usage is TRBV10-3 and J usage is TRBJ2-5; no reliable D call. The CDR3 runs to 14 residues. Trimming took 5 bases from V and 6 from J, leaving 16 bases between them. Germline V CDR1 and CDR2: ENHRY, SYGVKD. The CDR3 bases are TGTGCCATCAGTCCCCGGCCGGATAAACAGACCCAGTACTTC. Translation gives CAISPRPDKQTQYF.